This T cell receptor beta chain is drawn from a study of cytomegalovirus exposure and HLA in healthy donors. Study findings and constraints: A missense DCLRE1C variant was associated with V- and J-gene trimming of TCR beta chains in a later analysis, and an independent cohort replicated the association. As a later analysis showed, several of the most significant clusters appeared to be linked to common viral pathogens. Most of the TCR beta V segments (in an earlier analysis) were productive either about 90% or about 30% of the time.

The PCR used 60 Vbeta and 13 Jbeta primers. Repertoires were generated with immunoSEQ multiplex PCR, while TCRdb's copy carries only in-frame clones and drops some. The repertoire holds hundreds of thousands of clones, with 70% to 80% as singletons. From germline, CDR1 is SEHNR and CDR2 FQNEAQ (reference sequence). This CDR3 region has 15 residues. Trimming pared 1 base from V and 0 bases from J, leaving 9 bases between. Only a few counts were recorded for this clone. The antigen is unknown. This receptor was taken from a woman in her fifties or sixties in good health and CMV-seropositive. What was sequenced was PBMCs. The chain combines TRBV7-9 with TRBJ1-1; D perhaps matches TRBD1 (5 bases). The CDR3 nucleotides are TGTGCCAGCAGCTTAGGGGGGGTTTTGAACACTGAAGCTTTCTTT. As protein: CASSLGGVLNTEAFF.